A selection of T cell receptor beta chains follows, all from one sample in a study of control samples from healthy donors and cancer patients. The protocol was immunoSEQ multiplex PCR, while the TCRdb copy is restricted to in-frame clones and leaves out a portion. The sample lists 90,000 to 100,000 clones, approximately 88% occurring once. Input material: PBMCs. These receptors were obtained from a man between 70 and 80 years old with lung cancer. Each CDR3 is given with its conserved first and last residue.

v_gene	j_gene	CDR3aa
TRBV11-2	TRBJ2-7	CASSPWTSGGSYEQYF
TRBV7-2	TRBJ2-2	CASSLEGSNTGELFF
TRBV10-2	TRBJ1-5	CASSEGQGNQPQHF
TRBV19	TRBJ1-5	CASSIAALVGPNQPQHF
TRBV19	TRBJ1-2	CASSMGRGLNYGYTF
TRBV7-9	TRBJ2-3	CASSRPQGTDTQYF
TRBV21-1	TRBJ2-2	CASSNGWAVANTGELFF
TRBV14	TRBJ1-4	CASSQGGTVNEKLFF
TRBV7-9	TRBJ1-1	CASSLAEGMNTEAFF
TRBV11-2	TRBJ2-7	CASSLGGNYEQYF
TRBV27	TRBJ2-7	CASSRRPGQGEYEQYF
TRBV9	TRBJ2-1	CASSVGLAGGRYNEQFF
TRBV27	TRBJ2-7	CASSFVGRSYEQYF
TRBV19	TRBJ1-2	CASSIGPGANYGYTF
TRBV30	TRBJ1-3	CAWRGVLSGNTIYF
TRBV5-6	TRBJ1-5	CASSTWSNQPQHF
TRBV7-9	TRBJ1-2	CASSSLGRDNLF
TRBV3-1/TRBV3-2	TRBJ1-2	CASSQEHREGVTF
TRBV19	TRBJ1-1	CASSIGAMNTEAFF
TRBV20-1	TRBJ2-2	CSASSANTGELFF
TRBV5-1	TRBJ2-3	CASSLGTGTDTQYF
TRBV11-2	TRBJ2-3	CASSLQGTDTQYF
TRBV20-1	TRBJ2-1	CSAARLNEQFF